Each of the 28 T cell receptor beta chains below was sequenced from the same sample in a study of response to subunit inactivated influenza vaccine. TCRdb passed the RT-PCR reads through MiXCR, listing each CDR3 protein once. The sample includes about 570,000 distinct CDR3 sequences, about an eighth seen only once; the top ten take 10% to 13%. The sequencing here drew on PBMCs from blood, taken on the day of vaccination. These receptors all come from a man aged 45-65 years who received an inactivated influenza vaccine.

The rearrangement uses TRBV6-1 and TRBJ1-5, with 7 nucleotides matching TRBD1. The length of the CDR3 is 14 residues. CDR1 and CDR2 from the germline V gene are MNHNS and SASEGT. The junction had 4 bases not matched to a gene; V was cut back by 4 bases and J by 4 bases. CDR3 sequence (DNA): TGTGCCAGCAGTGGGGACAGAACGAATCAGCCCCAGCATTTT. Amino acid sequence: CASSGDRTNQPQHF.

Only a few counts were recorded for this clonotype. The J gene is TRBJ2-3, the V gene TRBV7-9, with D unclear. The CDR3 covers 12 residues. Trimming pared 11 bases from V and 1 base from J, leaving 10 bases between. Germline V lookup: CDR1 SEHNR, CDR2 FQNEAQ (reference sequence). In nucleotides, the CDR3 is TGTGCCTGTCGCTGGGGCACAGATACGCAGTATTTT. Translated, it gives CACRWGTDTQYF.

The chain recombines TRBV29-1 with TRBJ1-5; D may be TRBD1 (5 bases). The CDR3 sequence is 15 residues long. In germline, CDR1 is SQVTM, CDR2 ANQGSEA. V lost 4 bases, J lost 3 bases, and 16 bases lay in between. CDR3 residues: CSVVLSAGFNQPQHF. CDR3 bases: TGCAGCGTTGTCCTCTCTGCAGGGTTCAATCAGCCCCAGCATTTT.

V usage is TRBV12-3 or TRBV12-4 and J usage is TRBJ2-3; 8 bases fit TRBD1. The CDR3 runs 17 residues. V lost 3 bases, J lost 0 bases, and 8 bases stayed unmatched. DNA for the CDR3: TGTGCCAGCAGTTTGACAGGGGCTGGAACTAGCACAGATACGCAGTATTTT. It codes for CASSLTGAGTSTDTQYF.

The chain combines TRBV5-1 with TRBJ2-3, with D possibly TRBD2 on 6 matching bases. CDR3 length equals 14 residues. V gave up 0 bases and J gave up 5 bases, with 10 bases separating them. Germline V lookup: CDR1 SGHRS, CDR2 YFSETQ. DNA for the CDR3: TGCGCCAGCAGCTTGGTTCCGGGAGAAGATACGCAGTATTTT. It codes for CASSLVPGEDTQYF.

This rearrangement joins TRBV7-9 to TRBJ2-3; TRBD1 aligns across 7 bases. CDR1 SEHNR and CDR2 FQNEAQ come from the germline V gene (reference sequence). There are 16 residues in the CDR3. After removal of 5 bases from V and 2 bases from J, the junction contained 10 bases not matched to a gene. The CDR3 region is CASSQGVGELTDTQYF. Written as DNA, the CDR3 is TGTGCCAGCAGCCAGGGGGTTGGGGAACTCACAGATACGCAGTATTTT.

A few counts support this clonotype. The chain links TRBV5-1 to TRBJ2-2; D remains ambiguous. Trimming left V 0 bases short and J 3 bases short, with 6 bases between. Looked up from germline, CDR1 is SGHRS and CDR2 is YFSETQ. The CDR3 has 14 residues. The CDR3 DNA reads TGCGCCAGCAGCTTGGATCCGGACACCGGGGAGCTGTTTTTT. Translating it yields CASSLDPDTGELFF.

This clonotype came up many times. The J gene is TRBJ2-1, the V gene TRBV12-3 or TRBV12-4; weak D call: TRBD1 (5 bases). CDR3 length equals 14 residues. Trimming took off 5 bases at V and 5 bases at J, with 13 bases between the two ends. The CDR3 here is CASSDSFSNNEQFF. The CDR3, as DNA: TGTGCCAGCAGTGACAGTTTCAGCAACAATGAGCAGTTCTTC.

This clonotype came up a few times. The J gene is TRBJ1-2, the V gene TRBV28; D may be TRBD1 (6 bases). There are 16 residues in the CDR3. Trimming shortened V by 5 bases and J by 4 bases, and 20 bases separated the two germline ends. Germline V gene lookup returns CDR1 MDHEN and CDR2 SYDVKM. CDR3 coding DNA: TGTGCCAGCAGTCCCGTGTTTGGGGGGGCTTTCTATGGCTACACCTTC. Translation: CASSPVFGGAFYGYTF.

This clonotype was observed a few times. This rearrangement joins TRBV6-1 to TRBJ2-7, with 9 bases matching TRBD1. CDR3 size: 11 residues. Germline loops: CDR1 MNHNS, CDR2 SASEGT. The DNA for the CDR3 is TGTGCCAGCAGTGGCCCCGGGACAGGGAACGTC. Its translation: CASSGPGTGNV.

In regard to this clonotype: This may be a read error, as it is one base from a much larger clone. The J gene is TRBJ2-7, the V gene TRBV15; D may match TRBD1 or TRBD2 (5 bases each). In germline, CDR1 is LNHNV, CDR2 YYDKDF (reference sequence). This CDR3 region has 14 residues. V shed 5 bases and J shed 2 bases, with 13 bases lying between them. CDR3 nucleotide sequence: TGTGCCACCAGCCAAACGGGACGGACCTACGAGCAGTACTTC. Amino acid sequence: CATSQTGRTYEQYF. Combining the CDR3 with reference TRBV15 and TRBJ2-7 gives the whole variable domain DAMVIQNPRYQVTQFGKPVTLSCSQTLNHNVMYWYQQKSSQAPKLLFHYYDKDFNNEADTPDNFQSRRPNTSFCFLDIRSPGLGDTAMYLCATSQTGRTYEQYFGPGTRLTVT.

This clonotype was recorded a few times. The gene calls are TRBV4-3 and TRBJ1-1; D gene uncertain. Trimming took off 1 base at V and 3 bases at J, with 9 bases between the two ends. The germline CDR1 and CDR2 sequences are LGHNA and YSLEER. The CDR3 has 14 residues. Written as DNA, the CDR3 is TGCGCCAGCAGCCAAGGACCTTGGGACACTGAAGCTTTCTTT. This sequence encodes CASSQGPWDTEAFF.

This clonotype was seen many times. This chain uses TRBV7-8 with TRBJ2-7, with TRBD2 as a possible D gene (6 bases). The CDR3 extends over 14 amino acids. Germline CDR1 and CDR2: SGHVS and FQNEAQ. Deletions cut 5 bases from V and 6 bases from J, with 17 bases between. CDR3 nucleotides: TGTGCCAGCAGCCCATCGCGGAGGGGAGGCGAGCAGTACTTC. Protein sequence: CASSPSRRGGEQYF.

Only a few counts were recorded for this clonotype. This chain connects TRBV29-1 to TRBJ2-7; a weak D match, TRBD2 (6 bases). Deletions cut 4 bases from V and 3 bases from J, with 10 bases between. CDR1 SQVTM and CDR2 ANQGSEA come from the germline V gene. The CDR3 consists of 12 residues. The CDR3 is CSVVQGGYEQYF. The CDR3 DNA follows: TGCAGCGTTGTGCAGGGAGGCTACGAGCAGTACTTC.

The V call is TRBV12-3 or TRBV12-4, the J call TRBJ2-3; D perhaps matches TRBD2 (5 bases). The CDR3 consists of 15 residues. V lost 3 bases and J 0 bases, leaving 10 bases between the germline ends. The CDR3 DNA reads TGTGCCAGCAGTTTTATGGGCGGGAGCACAGATACGCAGTATTTT. Amino acids: CASSFMGGSTDTQYF.

This clonotype was recorded at least ten times. The genes are TRBV20-1 and TRBJ2-2; D perhaps matches TRBD2 (6 bases). CDR1 is DFQATT, CDR2 SNEGSKA, per germline (reference sequence). V dropped 3 bases and J dropped 6 bases, with 11 bases sitting between them. The CDR3 spans 13 residues. The CDR3 sequence: CSASGRVAGELFF. The CDR3 DNA follows: TGCAGTGCTAGCGGGAGAGTCGCCGGGGAGCTGTTTTTT.

This clonotype was counted between two and nine times. V and J are TRBV12-3 or TRBV12-4 and TRBJ2-1; 11 bases align to TRBD1. The CDR3 length is 13 residues. V shed 3 bases, J shed 10 bases, and the junction held 2 bases outside the gene matches. CDR3 in amino acids: CASSFGDRGEQFF. The DNA for the CDR3 is TGTGCCAGCAGTTTCGGGGACAGGGGGGAGCAGTTCTTC.

This clonotype was picked up a small number of times. V is TRBV2 and J is TRBJ2-3; D is unclear. CDR3 size: 14 residues. Germline lookup yields CDR1 SNHLY and CDR2 FYNNEI. V was cut by 2 bases and J by 2 bases, with 8 bases left in between. CDR3 nucleotides: TGTGCCAGCAGTGAATATTGGAACACAGATACGCAGTATTTT. Translation gives CASSEYWNTDTQYF.

This chain joins TRBV5-1 and TRBJ2-5; D may match TRBD1 or TRBD2 (5 bases each). Between the trimmed V and J ends, which lost 1 base and 5 bases, there was a span of 12 bases. The CDR3 is made up of 14 amino acids. Germline CDR1 reads SGHRS; CDR2 reads YFSETQ. The chain's CDR3 is CASSLHGARETQYF. CDR3 sequence (DNA): TGCGCCAGCAGCTTGCACGGGGCGAGGGAGACCCAGTACTTC.

The V gene is TRBV6-5, the J gene TRBJ2-1, with D tentatively TRBD2 (5 bases). Germline V gene data show CDR1 as MNHEY and CDR2 as SVGAGI. This CDR3 has 16 amino acids. Trimming removed 4 bases from V and 3 bases from J, with 16 bases in between. CDR3 in amino acids: CASSSRRAVYYNEQFF. CDR3 DNA: TGTGCCAGCAGTTCTAGGAGAGCGGTATACTACAATGAGCAGTTCTTC.

There are a few counts of this clonotype. The CDR3 spells CASSQRGGGWQKYEQYF. Written as DNA, the CDR3 is TGTGCCAGCAGTCAGAGAGGGGGGGGGTGGCAGAAATACGAGCAGTACTTC. The chain joins TRBV28 to TRBJ2-7, with D perhaps TRBD2 (7 bases). The germline V gene encodes CDR1 MDHEN and CDR2 SYDVKM. The CDR3 totals 17 residues. Trimming removed 5 bases from V and 4 bases from J, with 24 bases in between. Full variable domain (rest looked up from reference TRBV28 and TRBJ2-7): DVKVTQSSRYLVKRTGEKVFLECVQDMDHENMFWYRQDPGLGLRLIYFSYDVKMKEKGDIPEGYSVSREKKERFSLILESASTNQTSMYLCASSQRGGGWQKYEQYFGPGTRLTVT.

This clonotype was counted only a few times. The junction shows a germline mismatch at one end, possibly a read error. CDR3 sequence reads: CASSYRERDAF. Written as DNA, the CDR3 is TGCGCCAGCAGCTACCGGGAGAGGGACGCCTTC. The chain is built from TRBV5-1 and TRBJ2-7; tentatively, D is TRBD2 (6 bases). Per germline, CDR1 SGHRS and CDR2 YFSETQ. The CDR3 loop spans 11 amino acids.

This chain joins TRBV29-1 and TRBJ1-2; TRBD1 matches 7 bases. Germline values: CDR1 SQVTM, CDR2 ANQGSEA. J was trimmed by 11 bases and V by 2 bases; bases with no gene match: 8. The CDR3 is made up of 12 amino acids. The CDR3 region has the DNA TGCAGCGTTGAACGGGGGACAGCCGCGTACACCTTC. Protein sequence: CSVERGTAAYTF. The whole variable domain, remainder taken from reference TRBV29-1 and TRBJ1-2, is SAVISQKPSRDICQRGTSLTIQCQVDSQVTMMFWYRQQPGQSLTLIATANQGSEATYESGFVIDKFPISRPNLTFSTLTVSNMSPEDSSIYLCSVERGTAAYTFGSGTRLTVV.

This clonotype was detected only a few times. This chain uses TRBV12-3 or TRBV12-4 with TRBJ1-2; a possible D gene is TRBD1 (6 bases). V was trimmed by 4 bases and J by 1 base, leaving 13 bases between them. The CDR3 runs 15 residues. CDR3 region: CASSSSLQGNYGYTF. The CDR3 DNA sequence: TGTGCCAGCAGTTCCTCCCTACAGGGTAACTATGGCTACACCTTC.

This clonotype occurred a few times. The chain recombines TRBV30 with TRBJ1-6; D ambiguous. CDR1 GTSNPN and CDR2 SVGIG come from the germline V gene (reference sequence). This CDR3 is 13 amino acids long. V was pared by 0 bases and J by 7 bases, with 7 bases between. CDR3 region: CAWSVQQNSPLHF. The CDR3 DNA reads as TGTGCCTGGAGTGTGCAGCAAAATTCACCCCTCCACTTT.

This clonotype came up a few times. The chain uses TRBV29-1 and TRBJ2-5, with unresolved D. The V end was cut by 2 bases, the J end by 6 bases, with 10 bases between. This CDR3 spans 12 amino acids. The germline V gene encodes CDR1 SQVTM and CDR2 ANQGSEA. The CDR3 here is CSVEFIVKTQYF. Written as DNA, the CDR3 is TGCAGCGTTGAATTTATCGTGAAGACCCAGTACTTC.

The table lists this clonotype with many counts. This chain connects TRBV5-1 to TRBJ2-2; D perhaps matches TRBD1 (5 bases). Looked up from germline, CDR1 is SGHRS and CDR2 is YFSETQ. The CDR3 covers 16 residues. V was pared by 6 bases and J by 0 bases, with 15 bases between. The CDR3 bases are TGCGCCAGCACCCTGTTGGCAGGGCCGAACACCGGGGAGCTGTTTTTT. Protein product: CASTLLAGPNTGELFF.

This clonotype was observed a handful of times. The chain joins TRBV6-1 to TRBJ1-1; D uncertain. Trimming cost V 3 bases and J 8 bases, with 25 bases left between them. The CDR3 is 17 amino acids. Germline CDR1 MNHNS, CDR2 SASEGT. CDR3: CASSDLLQSGLNKEAFF. Written as DNA, the CDR3 is TGTGCCAGCAGTGACCTTCTCCAATCAGGACTGAACAAGGAAGCTTTCTTT.